This T cell receptor (beta chain) was captured in a study of blood T cell repertoires in COVID-19. Whole-study context: The analysed material was cDNA or gDNA that came from T cells, B-cell-depleted T cells, or PBMCs.

Ages ranged from 18 to 89 years, with residence in around 24 US areas. Grouping used clinical history reported by participants in a survey and questionnaire. The CDR3 runs to 15 residues. V trimming: 2 bases; J trimming: 3 bases; junction bases outside the gene matches: 6. Germline CDR1 KGHSH, CDR2 LQKENI. Per the original methods: Amplifying reference gene primers gave estimates of nucleated cell counts. Assay used: immunoSEQ multiplex PCR; TCRdb lists only in-frame clones, some missing. The V and J calls and clone size are taken from that table; D and trimming were inferred from the DNA. The sample carries hundreds of thousands of clones, 85% recorded once.

The clonotype comes from a woman aged 45-59 years with acute COVID-19. Input material: PBMCs or T cells enriched from blood (not recorded which). The chain links TRBV18 to TRBJ1-2, with 7 bases fitting TRBD1. The CDR3 region has the DNA TGTGCCAGCTCACCAGCGTCGGGGACAGACTATGGCTACACCTTC. The encoded protein is CASSPASGTDYGYTF.